This T cell receptor beta chain was recovered during a study of CD8+ T cells in alopecia areata. Study overall: Percent affected scalp area, the SALT score, rated treated patients' severity. Broader study findings: Scalp clonality and expanded CD8+ clones among the top 100 showed significant decreases with tofacitinib.

About this clone itself: Its target is not known.

This sample's treatment: oral pan-JAK inhibitor, 5-10 mg twice daily. The researchers isolated CD4+ and CD8+ T cells from PBMCs by sorting. The sequencing template was cDNA reverse transcribed from extracted RNA. Sequencing used immunoSEQ multiplex PCR; TCRdb keeps in-frame clones, though not all of them. The sample has around 270,000 clones; roughly 64% are singletons. Trimming removed 5 bases at V and 0 bases at J, with 10 bases between. Per germline, CDR1 SNHLY and CDR2 FYNNEI. The CDR3 contains 14 residues. This TCR was sampled from a human donor with alopecia areata. The V call is TRBV2, the J call TRBJ1-1; no definite D call. This specimen consisted of CD4+ T cells sorted from blood, obtained at week 24, from a patient treated with tofacitinib. CDR3 nucleotides: TGTGCCAGCAGTCTCCAGAGGATGAACACTGAAGCTTTCTTT. Its protein product is CASSLQRMNTEAFF.